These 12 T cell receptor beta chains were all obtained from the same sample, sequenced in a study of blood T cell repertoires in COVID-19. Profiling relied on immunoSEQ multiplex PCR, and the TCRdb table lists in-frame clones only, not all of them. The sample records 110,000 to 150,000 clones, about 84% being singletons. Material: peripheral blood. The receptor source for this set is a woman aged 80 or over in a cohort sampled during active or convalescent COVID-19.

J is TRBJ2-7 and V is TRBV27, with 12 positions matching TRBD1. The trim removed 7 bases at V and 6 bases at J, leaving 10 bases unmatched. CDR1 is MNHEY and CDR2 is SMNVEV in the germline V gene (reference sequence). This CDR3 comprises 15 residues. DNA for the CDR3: TGTGCCAGCACTTCAGTGGGACAGGGGGCGCGCGAGCAGTACTTC. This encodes CASTSVGQGAREQYF.

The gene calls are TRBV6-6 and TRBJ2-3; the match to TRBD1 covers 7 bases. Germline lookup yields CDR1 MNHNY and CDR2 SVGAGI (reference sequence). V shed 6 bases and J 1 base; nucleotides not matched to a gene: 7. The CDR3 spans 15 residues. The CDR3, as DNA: TGTGCCAGCAGCAAAGGACAGGCACGCACAGATACGCAGTATTTT. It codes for CASSKGQARTDTQYF.

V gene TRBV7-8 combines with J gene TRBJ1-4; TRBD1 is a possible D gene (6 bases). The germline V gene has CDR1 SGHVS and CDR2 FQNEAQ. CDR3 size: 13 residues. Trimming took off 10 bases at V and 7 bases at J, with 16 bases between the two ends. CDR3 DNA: TGTGCCACCGCGTACAGGGTTAGTGAAAAACTGTTTTTT. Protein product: CATAYRVSEKLFF.

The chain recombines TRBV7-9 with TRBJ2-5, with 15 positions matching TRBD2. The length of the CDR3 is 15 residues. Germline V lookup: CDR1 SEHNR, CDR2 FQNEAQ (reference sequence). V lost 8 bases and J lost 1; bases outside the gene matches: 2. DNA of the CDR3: TGTGCCAGCGGGACTAGCGGGGGGTTCCAAGAGACCCAGTACTTC. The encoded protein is CASGTSGGFQETQYF.

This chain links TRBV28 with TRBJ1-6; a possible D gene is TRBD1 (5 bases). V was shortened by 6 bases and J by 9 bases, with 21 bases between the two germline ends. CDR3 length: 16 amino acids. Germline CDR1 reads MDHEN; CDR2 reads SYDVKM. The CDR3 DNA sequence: TGTGCCAGCAGACCTTCATGGGGGGGGTCGAGTTCACCCCTCCACTTT. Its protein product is CASRPSWGGSSSPLHF.

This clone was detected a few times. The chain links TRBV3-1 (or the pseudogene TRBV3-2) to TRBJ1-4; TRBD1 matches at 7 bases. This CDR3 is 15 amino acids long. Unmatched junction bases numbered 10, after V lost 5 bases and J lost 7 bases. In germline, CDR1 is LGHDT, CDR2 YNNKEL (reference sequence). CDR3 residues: CASSDDRVTSEKLFF. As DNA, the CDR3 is TGTGCCAGCAGCGACGACAGGGTGACGAGTGAAAAACTGTTTTTT.

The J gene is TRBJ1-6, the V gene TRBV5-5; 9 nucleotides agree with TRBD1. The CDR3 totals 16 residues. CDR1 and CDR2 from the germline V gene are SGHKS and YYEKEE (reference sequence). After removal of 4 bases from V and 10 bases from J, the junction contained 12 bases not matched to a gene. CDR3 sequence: CASSPLGQGQGSPLHF. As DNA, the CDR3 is TGTGCCAGCAGCCCTCTAGGACAGGGGCAGGGGTCACCCCTCCACTTT.

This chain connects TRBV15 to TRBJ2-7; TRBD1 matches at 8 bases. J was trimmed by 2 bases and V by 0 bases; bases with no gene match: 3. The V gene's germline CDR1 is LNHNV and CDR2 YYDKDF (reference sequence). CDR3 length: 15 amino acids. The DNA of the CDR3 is TGTGCCACCAGCAGAGATAGGGACAGGACCTACGAGCAGTACTTC. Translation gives CATSRDRDRTYEQYF.

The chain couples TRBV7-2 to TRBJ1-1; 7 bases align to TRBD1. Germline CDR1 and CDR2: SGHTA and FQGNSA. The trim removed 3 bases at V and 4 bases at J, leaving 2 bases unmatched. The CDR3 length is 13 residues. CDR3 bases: TGTGCCAGCAGCTTGACAGGGAGCACTGAAGCTTTCTTT. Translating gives CASSLTGSTEAFF.

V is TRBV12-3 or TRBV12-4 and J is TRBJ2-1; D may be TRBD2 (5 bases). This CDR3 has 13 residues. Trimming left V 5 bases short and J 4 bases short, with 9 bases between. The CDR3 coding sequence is TGTGCCAGCAGTACGGACTCTTACAATGAGCAGTTCTTC. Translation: CASSTDSYNEQFF.

CDR3 in amino acids: CAISLTSYEQYF. The CDR3 bases are TGTGCCATTAGCCTCACCTCCTACGAGCAGTACTTC. J is TRBJ2-7 and V is TRBV10-3; D is undetermined. Deletions cut 9 bases from V and 0 bases from J, with 9 bases between. Germline V gives CDR1 ENHRY, CDR2 SYGVKD. The CDR3 totals 12 residues.

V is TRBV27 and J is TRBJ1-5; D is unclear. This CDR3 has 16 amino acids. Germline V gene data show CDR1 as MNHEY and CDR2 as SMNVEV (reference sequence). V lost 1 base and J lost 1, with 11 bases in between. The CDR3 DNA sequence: TGTGCCAGCAGTTTATTCGGGGATGGAAGCAATCAGCCCCAGCATTTT. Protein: CASSLFGDGSNQPQHF.